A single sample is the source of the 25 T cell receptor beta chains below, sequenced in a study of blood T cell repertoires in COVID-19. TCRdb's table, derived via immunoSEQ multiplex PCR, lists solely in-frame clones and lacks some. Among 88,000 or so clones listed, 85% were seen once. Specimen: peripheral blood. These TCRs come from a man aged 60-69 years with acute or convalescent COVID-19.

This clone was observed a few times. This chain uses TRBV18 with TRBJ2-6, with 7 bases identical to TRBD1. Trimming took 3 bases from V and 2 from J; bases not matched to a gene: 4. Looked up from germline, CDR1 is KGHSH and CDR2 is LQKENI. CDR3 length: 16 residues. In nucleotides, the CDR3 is TGTGCCAGCTCACCGGGAACAGGGGCTGGGGCCAACGTCCTGACTTTC. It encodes CASSPGTGAGANVLTF. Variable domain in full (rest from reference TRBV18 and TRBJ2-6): NAGVMQNPRHLVRRRGQEARLRCSPMKGHSHVYWYRQLPEEGLKFMVYLQKENIIDESGMPKERFSAEFPKEGPSILRIQQVVRGDSAAYFCASSPGTGAGANVLTFGAGSRLTVL.

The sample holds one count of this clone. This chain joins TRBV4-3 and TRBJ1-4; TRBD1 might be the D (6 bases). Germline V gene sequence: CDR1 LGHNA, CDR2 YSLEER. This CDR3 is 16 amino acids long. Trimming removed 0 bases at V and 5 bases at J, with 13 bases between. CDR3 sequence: CASSQDLGQRNEKLFF. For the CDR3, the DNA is TGCGCCAGCAGCCAAGATCTAGGACAGCGGAATGAAAAACTGTTTTTT.

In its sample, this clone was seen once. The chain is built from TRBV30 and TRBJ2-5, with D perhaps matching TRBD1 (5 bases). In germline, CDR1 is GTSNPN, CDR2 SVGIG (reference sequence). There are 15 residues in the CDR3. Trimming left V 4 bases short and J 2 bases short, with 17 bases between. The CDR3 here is CAWIQGGVPQETQYF. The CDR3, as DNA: TGTGCCTGGATCCAGGGTGGAGTTCCTCAAGAGACCCAGTACTTC. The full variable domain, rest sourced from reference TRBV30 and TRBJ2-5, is SQTIHQWPATLVQPVGSPLSLECTVEGTSNPNLYWYRQAAGRGLQLLFYSVGIGQISSEVPQNLSASRPQDRQFILSSKKLLLSDSGFYLCAWIQGGVPQETQYFGPGTRLLVL.

The CDR3 DNA follows: TGTGCCAGCAGTCGGGGACAGGGGGCGATTGGTGAAAAACTGTTTTTT. Translated: CASSRGQGAIGEKLFF. The rearrangement links TRBV6-6 to TRBJ1-4; TRBD1 matches at 12 bases. Germline V CDR1 and CDR2: MNHNY, SVGAGI (reference sequence). J gave up 7 bases and V 5 bases, and 8 bases lay outside the gene matches. CDR3 length: 16 amino acids.

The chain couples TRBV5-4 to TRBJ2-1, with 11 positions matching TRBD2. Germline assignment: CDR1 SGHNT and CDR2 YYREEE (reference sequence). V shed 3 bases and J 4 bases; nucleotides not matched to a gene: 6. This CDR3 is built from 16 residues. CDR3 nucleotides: TGTGCCAGCAGCTCAGCCGGGACTAGCGGTTACAATGAGCAGTTCTTC. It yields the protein CASSSAGTSGYNEQFF.

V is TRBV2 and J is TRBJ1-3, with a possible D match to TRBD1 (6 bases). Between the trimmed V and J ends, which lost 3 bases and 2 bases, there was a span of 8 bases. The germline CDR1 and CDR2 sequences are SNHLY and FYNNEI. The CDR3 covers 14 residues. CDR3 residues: CASSDKGAGNTIYF. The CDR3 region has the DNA TGTGCCAGCAGTGATAAGGGGGCTGGAAACACCATATATTTT.

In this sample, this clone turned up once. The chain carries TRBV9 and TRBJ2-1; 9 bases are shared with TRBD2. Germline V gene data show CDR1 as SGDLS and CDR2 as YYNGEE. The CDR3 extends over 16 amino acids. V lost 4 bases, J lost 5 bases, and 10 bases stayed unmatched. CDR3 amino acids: CASSPPGLADDNEQFF. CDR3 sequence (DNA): TGTGCCAGCAGCCCACCGGGACTAGCAGATGACAATGAGCAGTTCTTC.

The CDR3: CASSVPSSGPNTGELFF. CDR3 nucleotides: TGTGCCAGCAGCGTACCCTCTAGCGGACCGAACACCGGGGAGCTGTTTTTT. V gene TRBV9 combines with J gene TRBJ2-2, with TRBD2 matching over 7 bases. Germline trimming cut 1 base from V and 0 bases from J; bases unmatched to any gene: 6. CDR1 and CDR2 (germline): SGDLS, YYNGEE. The CDR3 is made up of 17 amino acids.

The CDR3 here is CASRRGAGTAVSYEQYF. The CDR3 DNA is TGTGCCAGCAGGAGGGGGGCCGGGACAGCAGTCTCCTACGAGCAGTACTTC. This chain uses TRBV27 with TRBJ2-7, with TRBD1 as a possible D gene (7 bases). Germline CDR1 and CDR2: MNHEY and SMNVEV (reference sequence). V dropped 6 bases and J dropped 0 bases, with 21 bases sitting between them. The CDR3 has 17 amino acids.

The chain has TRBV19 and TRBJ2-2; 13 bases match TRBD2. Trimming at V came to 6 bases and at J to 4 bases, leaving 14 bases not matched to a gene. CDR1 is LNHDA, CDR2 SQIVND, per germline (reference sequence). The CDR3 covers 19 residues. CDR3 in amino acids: CASRKSTSGGPRSTGELFF. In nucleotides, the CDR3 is TGTGCCAGTAGGAAATCGACTAGCGGGGGGCCCCGGAGCACCGGGGAGCTGTTTTTT.

DNA of the CDR3: TGTGCCAGCAGTGAACGATTGGCATTCAATCAGCCCCAGCATTTT. As protein: CASSERLAFNQPQHF. The gene calls are TRBV2 and TRBJ1-5; D call uncertain. V was shortened by 2 bases and J by 3 bases, with 11 bases between the two germline ends. Germline CDR1 is SNHLY and CDR2 is FYNNEI. This CDR3 comprises 15 residues. The full variable domain, its missing parts supplied by reference TRBV2 and TRBJ1-5, is EPEVTQTPSHQVTQMGQEVILRCVPISNHLYFYWYRQILGQKVEFLVSFYNNEISEKSEIFDDQFSVERPDGSNFTLKIRSTKLEDSAMYFCASSERLAFNQPQHFGDGTRLSIL.

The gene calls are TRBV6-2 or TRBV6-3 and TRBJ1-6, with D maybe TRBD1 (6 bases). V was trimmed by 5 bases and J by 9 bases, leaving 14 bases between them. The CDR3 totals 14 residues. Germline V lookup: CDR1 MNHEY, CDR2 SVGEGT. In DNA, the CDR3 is TGTGCCAGCAGTCAAGACAGGTACAGTTCACCCCTCCACTTT. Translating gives CASSQDRYSSPLHF.

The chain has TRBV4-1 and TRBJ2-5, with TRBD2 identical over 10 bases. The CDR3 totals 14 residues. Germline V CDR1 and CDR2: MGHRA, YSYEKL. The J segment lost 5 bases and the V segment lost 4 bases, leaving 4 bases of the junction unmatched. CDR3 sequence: CASSPTSGWETQYF. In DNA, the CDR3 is TGCGCCAGCAGCCCGACTAGCGGGTGGGAGACCCAGTACTTC.

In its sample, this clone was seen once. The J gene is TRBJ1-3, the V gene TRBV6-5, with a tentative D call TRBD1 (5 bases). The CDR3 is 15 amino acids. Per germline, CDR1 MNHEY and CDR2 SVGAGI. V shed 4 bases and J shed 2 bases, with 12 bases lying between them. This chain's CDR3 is CASSSLMTAGNTIYF. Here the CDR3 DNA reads TGTGCCAGCAGTTCCCTCATGACAGCTGGAAACACCATATATTTT.

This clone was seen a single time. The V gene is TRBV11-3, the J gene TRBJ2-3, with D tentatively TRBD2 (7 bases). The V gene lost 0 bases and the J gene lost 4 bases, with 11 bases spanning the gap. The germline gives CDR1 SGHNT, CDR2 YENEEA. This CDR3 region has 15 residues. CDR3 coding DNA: TGTGCCAGCAGCTTAGAAGGGGGGGCCTCAGATACGCAGTATTTT. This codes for CASSLEGGASDTQYF.

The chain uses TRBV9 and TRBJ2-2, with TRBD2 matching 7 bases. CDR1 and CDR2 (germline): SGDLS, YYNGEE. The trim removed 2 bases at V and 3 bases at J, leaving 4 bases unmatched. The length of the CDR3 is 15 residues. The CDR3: CASSVRSGDTGELFF. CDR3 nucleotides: TGTGCCAGCAGCGTCAGAAGCGGGGACACCGGGGAGCTGTTTTTT.

The CDR3 loop is CASSALASYNEQFF. As DNA, the CDR3 is TGTGCCAGCAGTGCTCTGGCCTCCTACAATGAGCAGTTCTTC. This chain uses TRBV2 with TRBJ2-1, with no clear D. In germline, CDR1 is SNHLY, CDR2 FYNNEI. The CDR3 has 14 amino acids. Trimming pared 4 bases from V and 0 bases from J, leaving 7 bases between.

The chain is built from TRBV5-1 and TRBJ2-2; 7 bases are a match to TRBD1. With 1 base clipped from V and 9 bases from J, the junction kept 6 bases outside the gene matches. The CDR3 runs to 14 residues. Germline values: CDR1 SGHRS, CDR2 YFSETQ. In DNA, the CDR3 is TGCGCCAGCAGCTTGCGACAGGGAGCAAGGGAGCTGTTTTTT. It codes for CASSLRQGARELFF.

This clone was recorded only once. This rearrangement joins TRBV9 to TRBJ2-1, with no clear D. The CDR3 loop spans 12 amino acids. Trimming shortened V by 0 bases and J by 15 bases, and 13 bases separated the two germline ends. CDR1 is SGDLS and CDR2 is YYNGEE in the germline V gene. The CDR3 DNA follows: TGTGCCAGCAGCGTAGAATGGTCCGGGTTGTTCTTC. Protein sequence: CASSVEWSGLFF.

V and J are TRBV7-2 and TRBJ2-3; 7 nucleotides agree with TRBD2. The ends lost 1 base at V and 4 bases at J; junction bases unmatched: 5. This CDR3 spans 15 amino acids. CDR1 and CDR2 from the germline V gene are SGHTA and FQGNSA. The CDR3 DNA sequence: TGTGCCAGCAGCTTAGTAGCTAGCGGTCCAGATACGCAGTATTTT. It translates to CASSLVASGPDTQYF.

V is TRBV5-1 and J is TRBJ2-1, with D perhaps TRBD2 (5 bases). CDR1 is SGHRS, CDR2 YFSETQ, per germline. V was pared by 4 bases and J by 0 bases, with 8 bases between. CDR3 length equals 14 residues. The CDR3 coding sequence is TGCGCCAGCAGCATAGGAGGCTCCTACAATGAGCAGTTCTTC. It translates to CASSIGGSYNEQFF.

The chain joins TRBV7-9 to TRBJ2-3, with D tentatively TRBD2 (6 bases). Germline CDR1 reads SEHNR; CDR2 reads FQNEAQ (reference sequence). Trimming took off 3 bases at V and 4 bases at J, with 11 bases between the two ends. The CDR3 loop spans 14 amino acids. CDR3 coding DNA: TGTGCCAGCAGCTTTGGCGGGGACGCAGATACGCAGTATTTT. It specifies CASSFGGDADTQYF.

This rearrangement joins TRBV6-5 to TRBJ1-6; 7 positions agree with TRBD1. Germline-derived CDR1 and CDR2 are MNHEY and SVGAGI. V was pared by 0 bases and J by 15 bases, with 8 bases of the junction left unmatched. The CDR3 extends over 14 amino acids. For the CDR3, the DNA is TGTGCCAGCAGTTACTCGGGACAGACAAGCCTCCTCCACTTT. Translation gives CASSYSGQTSLLHF.

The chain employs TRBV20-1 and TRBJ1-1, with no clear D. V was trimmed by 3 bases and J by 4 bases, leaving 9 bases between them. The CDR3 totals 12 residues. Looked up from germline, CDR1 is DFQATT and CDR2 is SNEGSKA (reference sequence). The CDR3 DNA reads TGCAGTGCTAGTGGTGGAGTCACTGAAGCTTTCTTT. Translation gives CSASGGVTEAFF.

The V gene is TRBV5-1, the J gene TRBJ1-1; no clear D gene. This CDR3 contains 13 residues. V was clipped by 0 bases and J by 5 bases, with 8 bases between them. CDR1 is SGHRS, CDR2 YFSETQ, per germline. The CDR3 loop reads CASSLAGETEAFF. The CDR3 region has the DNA TGCGCCAGCAGCTTGGCCGGGGAAACTGAAGCTTTCTTT.